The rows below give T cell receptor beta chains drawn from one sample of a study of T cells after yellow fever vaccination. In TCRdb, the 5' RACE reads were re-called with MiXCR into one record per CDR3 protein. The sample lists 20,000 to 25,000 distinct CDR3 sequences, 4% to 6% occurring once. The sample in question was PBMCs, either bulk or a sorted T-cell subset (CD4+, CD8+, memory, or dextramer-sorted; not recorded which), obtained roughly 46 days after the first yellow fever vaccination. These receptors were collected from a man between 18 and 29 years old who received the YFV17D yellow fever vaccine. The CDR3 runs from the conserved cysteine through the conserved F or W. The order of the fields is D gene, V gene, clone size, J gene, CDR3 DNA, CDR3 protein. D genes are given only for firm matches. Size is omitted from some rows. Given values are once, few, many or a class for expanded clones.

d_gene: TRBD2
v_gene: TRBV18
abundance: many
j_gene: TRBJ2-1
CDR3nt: TGTGCCAGCTCACCGCGACTAGCGGGGACGCACAATGAGCAGTTCTTC
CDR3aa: CASSPRLAGTHNEQFF

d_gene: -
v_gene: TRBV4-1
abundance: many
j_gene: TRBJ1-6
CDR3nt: TGCGCCAGCAGCCACCTACGACCTGTCAGAGGGGGAAATTCACCCCTCCACTTT
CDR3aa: CASSHLRPVRGGNSPLHF

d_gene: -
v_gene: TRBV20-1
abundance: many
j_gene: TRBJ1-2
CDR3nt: TGCAGTGCTAGAGACGGAGGCTACACCTTC
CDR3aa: CSARDGGYTF

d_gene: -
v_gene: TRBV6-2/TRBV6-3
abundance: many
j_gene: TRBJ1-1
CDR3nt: TGTGCCAGCAGTTACTCGATTCTCGCGTCGGGGGTCGAGTTTACTGAAGCTTTCTTT
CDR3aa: CASSYSILASGVEFTEAFF

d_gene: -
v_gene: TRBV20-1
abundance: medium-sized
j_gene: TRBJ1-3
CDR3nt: TGCAGTGCTAGACGGTCACTTGTCCCTGGAAACACCATATATTTT
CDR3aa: CSARRSLVPGNTIYF

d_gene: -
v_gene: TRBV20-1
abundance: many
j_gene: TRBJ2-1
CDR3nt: TGCAGTGCGAGGGGGAATTCATTGGACAGACGATTCTACAATGAGCAGTTCTTC
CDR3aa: CSARGNSLDRRFYNEQFF

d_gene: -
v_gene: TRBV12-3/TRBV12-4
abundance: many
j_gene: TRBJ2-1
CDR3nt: TGTGCCAGCACCCTACAGGGATTCAACAATGAGCAGTTCTTC
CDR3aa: CASTLQGFNNEQFF

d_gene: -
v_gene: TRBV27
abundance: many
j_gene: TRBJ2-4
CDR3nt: TGTGCCAGCAGTCCAGGACGTTTTATCAAAAACATTCAGTACTTC
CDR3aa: CASSPGRFIKNIQYF

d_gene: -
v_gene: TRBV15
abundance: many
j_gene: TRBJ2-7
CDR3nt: TGTGCCACCAGCAGAGCGGCAGGTTCCTACGAGCAGTACTTC
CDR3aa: CATSRAAGSYEQYF

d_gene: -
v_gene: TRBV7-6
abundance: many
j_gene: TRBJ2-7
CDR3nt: TGTGCCAGCAGCTTAGGTAGTGGTGGTCTGTACGAGCAGTACTTC
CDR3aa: CASSLGSGGLYEQYF

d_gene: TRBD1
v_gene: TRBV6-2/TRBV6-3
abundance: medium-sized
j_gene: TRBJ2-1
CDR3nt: TGTGCCAGCAGGGTGGGGACAGTGGGGAATGAGCAGTTCTTC
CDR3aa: CASRVGTVGNEQFF

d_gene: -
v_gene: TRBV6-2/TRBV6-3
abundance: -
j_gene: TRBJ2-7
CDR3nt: TGTGCCAGCACCATTACCGGGTCTGTGAGGTGGTACTTC
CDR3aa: CASTITGSVRWYF

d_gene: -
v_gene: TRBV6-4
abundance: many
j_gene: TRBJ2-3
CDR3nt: TGTGCCAGCAGTGACGGGGAGGGCACAGATACGCAGTATTTT
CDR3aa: CASSDGEGTDTQYF

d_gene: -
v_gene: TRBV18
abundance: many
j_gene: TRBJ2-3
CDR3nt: TGTGCCAGCTCACCACTGACTAGAGGGACAACAGATACGCAGTATTTT
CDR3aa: CASSPLTRGTTDTQYF

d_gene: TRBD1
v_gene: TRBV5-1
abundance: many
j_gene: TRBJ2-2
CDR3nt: TGCGCCAGCAGCTTCCGGACAGGGGCGACTGGGGAGCTGTTTTTT
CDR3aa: CASSFRTGATGELFF

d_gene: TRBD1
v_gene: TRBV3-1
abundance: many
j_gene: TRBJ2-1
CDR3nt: TGTGCCAGCAGCCCCGGGACAGGCCCCGATGAGCAGTTCTTC
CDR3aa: CASSPGTGPDEQFF

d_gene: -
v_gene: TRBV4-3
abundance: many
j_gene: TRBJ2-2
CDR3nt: TGCGCCAGCAGCCAAGATAGGAGCGAGAACACCGGGGAGCTGTTTTTT
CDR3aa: CASSQDRSENTGELFF

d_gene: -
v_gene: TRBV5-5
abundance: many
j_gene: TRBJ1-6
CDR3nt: TGTGCCAGCAGCTTGGAACAGATACATAATTCACCCCTCCACTTT
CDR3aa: CASSLEQIHNSPLHF

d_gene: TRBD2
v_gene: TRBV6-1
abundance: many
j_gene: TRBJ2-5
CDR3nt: TGTGCCAGCAGCCTTAGCGGGGGTGGTCGAGGGGCCCAGTACTTC
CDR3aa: CASSLSGGGRGAQYF

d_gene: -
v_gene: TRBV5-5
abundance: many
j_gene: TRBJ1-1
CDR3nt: TGTGCCAGCAGCTTGGTCCGGGGGCACGGTGAAGCTTTCTTT
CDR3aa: CASSLVRGHGEAFF

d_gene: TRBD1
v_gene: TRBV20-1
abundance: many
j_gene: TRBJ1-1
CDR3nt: TGCAGTGCTAGAGGGACAGGGAAGAACACTGAAGCTTTCTTT
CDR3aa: CSARGTGKNTEAFF

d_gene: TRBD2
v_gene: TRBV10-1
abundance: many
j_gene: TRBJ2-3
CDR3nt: TGCGCCAGCAGTGAGTCTCGGGGGGGGCCGGGAGATACGCAGTATTTT
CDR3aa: CASSESRGGPGDTQYF

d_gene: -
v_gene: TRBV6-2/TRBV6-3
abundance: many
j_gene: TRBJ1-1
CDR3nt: TGTGCCAGCAGTTACAACCGGGAGGCCCTACGGATAGTAGCTTTCTTT
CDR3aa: CASSYNREALRIVAFF

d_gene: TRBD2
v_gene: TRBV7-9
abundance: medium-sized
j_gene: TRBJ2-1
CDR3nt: TGTGCCAGCAGCTTAGTTGGAGCGGGGAACAATGAGCAGTTCTTC
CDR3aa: CASSLVGAGNNEQFF

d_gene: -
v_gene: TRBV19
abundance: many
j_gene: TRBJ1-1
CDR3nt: TGTGCCAGTAGAGAATTGGTGGCCCTTACTGAAGCTTTCTTT
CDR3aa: CASRELVALTEAFF

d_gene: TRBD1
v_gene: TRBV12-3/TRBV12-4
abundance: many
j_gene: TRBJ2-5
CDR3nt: TGTGCCAGCACCACAACGCTCAGGGGGTGGGAGACCCAGTACTTC
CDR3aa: CASTTTLRGWETQYF

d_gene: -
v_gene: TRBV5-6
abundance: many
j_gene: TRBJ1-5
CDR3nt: TGTGCCAGCAGCTCCCGGGATCGGGATCAGCCCCAGCATTTT
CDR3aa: CASSSRDRDQPQHF

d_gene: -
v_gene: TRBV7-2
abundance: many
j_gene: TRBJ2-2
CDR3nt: TGTGCCAGCACCTTCCGGACGGCGAACACCGGGGAGCTGTTTTTT
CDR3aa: CASTFRTANTGELFF

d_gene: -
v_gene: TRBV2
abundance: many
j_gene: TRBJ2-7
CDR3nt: TGTGCCAGCAGTGAAGCAGGCTTTTCCTCCTACGAGCAGTACTTC
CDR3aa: CASSEAGFSSYEQYF

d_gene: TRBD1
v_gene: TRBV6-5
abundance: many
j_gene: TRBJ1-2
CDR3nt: TGTGCCAGCAGTTACTTCACAGGGGGCAGTTCGGGCTACACCTTC
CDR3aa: CASSYFTGGSSGYTF

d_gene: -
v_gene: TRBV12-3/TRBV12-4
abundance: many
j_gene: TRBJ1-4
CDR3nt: TGTGCCAGCAATGATTCCCGGGACCCATCACAGAAACTGTTTTTT
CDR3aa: CASNDSRDPSQKLFF

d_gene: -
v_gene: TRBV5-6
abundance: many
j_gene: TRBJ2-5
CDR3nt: TGTGCCAGCAGCTTGTTCACAGAGACCCAGTACTTC
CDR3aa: CASSLFTETQYF

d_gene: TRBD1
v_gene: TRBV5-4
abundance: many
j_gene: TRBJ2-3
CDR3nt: TGTGCCAGCAGGCCGGGGACAGGGGGCGAGGGCACAGATACGCAGTATTTT
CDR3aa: CASRPGTGGEGTDTQYF

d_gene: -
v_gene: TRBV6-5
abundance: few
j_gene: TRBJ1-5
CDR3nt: TGTGCCAGCAGTTTACAGCAGGGCAATCAGCCCCAGCATTTT
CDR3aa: CASSLQQGNQPQHF

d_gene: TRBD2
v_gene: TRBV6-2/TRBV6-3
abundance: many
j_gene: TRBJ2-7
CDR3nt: TGTGCCAGCAGCCGGGAGGACGAGCAGTACTTC
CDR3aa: CASSREDEQYF

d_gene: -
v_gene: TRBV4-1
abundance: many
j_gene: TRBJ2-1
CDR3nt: TGCGCCAGCAGCCAGGGAATATTGAGCTCCTACAATGAGCAGTTCTTC
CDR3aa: CASSQGILSSYNEQFF

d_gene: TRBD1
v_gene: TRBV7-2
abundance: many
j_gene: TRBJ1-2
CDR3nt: TGTGCCAGCAGCCGGGGACAGGGTCAGGGCTACACCTTC
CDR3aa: CASSRGQGQGYTF

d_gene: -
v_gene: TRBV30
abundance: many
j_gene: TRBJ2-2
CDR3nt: TGTGCCTGGGCCCGCGGGGGCTTCGACACCGGGGAGCTGTTTTTT
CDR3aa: CAWARGGFDTGELFF

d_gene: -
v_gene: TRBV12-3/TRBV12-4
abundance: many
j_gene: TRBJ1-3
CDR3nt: TGTGCCAGCAGTTACAGCGGAAACACCATATATTTT
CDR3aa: CASSYSGNTIYF

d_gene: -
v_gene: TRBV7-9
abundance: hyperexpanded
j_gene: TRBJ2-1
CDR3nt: TGTGCCAGCAGCCCAAGGGCAGGGAAGGGTGAGCAGTTCTTC
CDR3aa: CASSPRAGKGEQFF

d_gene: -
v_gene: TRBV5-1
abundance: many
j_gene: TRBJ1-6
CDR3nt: TGCGCCAGCAGCTTGGATGAGGGTGGGTCCTATAATTCACCCCTCCACTTT
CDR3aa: CASSLDEGGSYNSPLHF

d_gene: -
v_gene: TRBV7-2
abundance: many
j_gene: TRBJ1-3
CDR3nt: TGTGCCAGCAGCTTAGGGGGGGGTGCCCTTGGAAACACCATATATTTT
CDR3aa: CASSLGGGALGNTIYF

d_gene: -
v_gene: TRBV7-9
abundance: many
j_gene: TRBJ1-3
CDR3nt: TGTGCCAGCAGCCCCCCATACAGGTTCTCTGGAAACACCATATATTTT
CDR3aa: CASSPPYRFSGNTIYF

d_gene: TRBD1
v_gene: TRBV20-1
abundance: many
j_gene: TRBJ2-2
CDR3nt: TGCAGTGCTAAAGGACAGGGGGCCTCTTCGAACACCGGGGAGCTGTTTTTT
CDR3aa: CSAKGQGASSNTGELFF

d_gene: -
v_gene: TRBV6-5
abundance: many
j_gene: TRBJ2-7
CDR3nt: TGTGCCAGCAGTTGGACCCCGACCCATTCCGAGCAGTACTTC
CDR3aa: CASSWTPTHSEQYF